These 8 T cell receptor beta chains were sequenced from one sample in a study of blood T cell repertoires in COVID-19. Only in-frame clones appear in the TCRdb table, and some are missing; sequencing was by immunoSEQ multiplex PCR. There are approximately 270,000 clones in the sample; roughly 87% occur only once, and roughly 3% lies in the top ten. Sequencing input: peripheral blood. Receptors were obtained from a young man with active or convalescent COVID-19.

The chain is built from TRBV25-1 and TRBJ2-7; unclear D gene. This CDR3 has 12 residues. V shed 3 bases and J shed 4 bases, with 7 bases lying between them. The germline V gene has CDR1 MGHDK and CDR2 SYGVNS. The CDR3 DNA reads TGTGCCAGCAGTGAGGCAGGATACGAGCAGTACTTC. Translated: CASSEAGYEQYF.

The chain recombines TRBV7-2 with TRBJ2-7; D remains unclear. V was clipped by 8 bases and J by 4 bases, with 21 bases between them. The germline CDR1 and CDR2 sequences are SGHTA and FQGNSA. CDR3 length: 15 amino acids. The CDR3: CASCVTATLGYEQYF. CDR3 nucleotides: TGTGCCAGCTGCGTGACTGCCACGTTGGGTTACGAGCAGTACTTC.

The chain has TRBV5-1 and TRBJ2-7; D is uncertain. The V end lost 4 bases, the J end lost 0 bases, and 8 bases lay between the germline ends. The CDR3 is 13 residues long. Germline CDR1 and CDR2: SGHRS and YFSETQ. CDR3 nucleotide sequence: TGCGCCAGCAGCGGGCACAGCTCCTACGAGCAGTACTTC. The encoded protein is CASSGHSSYEQYF. The entire variable domain, with the rest obtained from reference TRBV5-1 and TRBJ2-7, is as follows: KAGVTQTPRYLIKTRGQQVTLSCSPISGHRSVSWYQQTPGQGLQFLFEYFSETQRNKGNFPGRFSGRQFSNSRSEMNVSTLELGDSALYLCASSGHSSYEQYFGPGTRLTVT.

CDR3 protein: CATSGLRDPYEQYF. Here the CDR3 DNA reads TGTGCCACCTCGGGACTTCGGGACCCCTACGAGCAGTACTTC. This chain connects TRBV6-6 to TRBJ2-7; D perhaps matches TRBD2 (6 bases). V was clipped by 10 bases and J by 2 bases, with 18 bases between them. Per the germline V gene, CDR1 is MNHNY and CDR2 is SVGAGI (reference sequence). The CDR3 loop spans 14 amino acids.

The V call is TRBV29-1, the J call TRBJ2-3; TRBD2 matches at 14 bases. The V and J ends lost 3 bases and 3 bases, in that order; junction bases with no gene match: 5. Germline values: CDR1 SQVTM, CDR2 ANQGSEA. The CDR3 runs to 16 residues. The CDR3 here is CSVDATSGGATDTQYF. Written as DNA, the CDR3 is TGCAGCGTTGATGCGACTAGCGGGGGGGCAACAGATACGCAGTATTTT.

The chain employs TRBV6-5 and TRBJ2-1; D might be TRBD1 (6 bases). The ends were cut back, 0 bases at V and 8 bases at J, with 8 bases in the middle. The CDR3 totals 13 residues. Germline V CDR1 and CDR2: MNHEY, SVGAGI. CDR3 amino acids: CASSYSSGDEQFF. CDR3 nucleotides: TGTGCCAGCAGTTACTCATCAGGGGATGAGCAGTTCTTC.

The chain uses TRBV6-5 and TRBJ1-6; perhaps TRBD1 as D (5 bases). The germline V gene encodes CDR1 MNHEY and CDR2 SVGAGI. The CDR3 spans 13 residues. V gave up 8 bases and J gave up 8 bases, with 13 bases separating them. The CDR3 protein is CASCVGLDSPLHF. CDR3 sequence (DNA): TGTGCCAGCTGCGTGGGGCTAGATTCACCCCTCCACTTT.

The rearrangement uses TRBV5-1 and TRBJ2-1, with 9 bases aligning to TRBD1. Germline V gene lookup returns CDR1 SGHRS and CDR2 YFSETQ. The junction had 11 bases not matched to a gene; V was cut back by 4 bases and J by 6 bases. This CDR3 contains 16 residues. In DNA form, the CDR3 reads TGCGCCAGCAGCGGGTCGGGACAGGGCATGGGCAATGAGCAGTTCTTC. As protein: CASSGSGQGMGNEQFF.